A single sample gave rise to the 11 T cell receptor beta chains below, sequenced in a study of cytomegalovirus exposure and HLA in healthy donors. Primers included in the PCR were 60 Vbeta and 13 Jbeta primers. The assay was immunoSEQ multiplex PCR, and TCRdb's table has in-frame clones only and misses some. The sample carries some 96,000 clones, more than 75% recorded once. Sample: PBMCs. These receptors came from a woman in her sixties in good health and CMV-seronegative.

J is TRBJ2-1 and V is TRBV2, with 11 bases identical to TRBD1. This CDR3 spans 13 amino acids. V was pared by 6 bases and J by 8 bases, with 3 bases of the junction left unmatched. The V gene's germline CDR1 is SNHLY and CDR2 FYNNEI. CDR3 sequence (DNA): TGTGCCAGCAGGGGGACAGGGGGGGATGAGCAGTTCTTC. Translating it yields CASRGTGGDEQFF.

This chain's CDR3 is CASSLGQGEAGELFF. The CDR3 nucleotides are TGCGCCAGCAGCCTTGGACAGGGAGAAGCCGGGGAGCTGTTTTTT. The chain joins TRBV4-3 to TRBJ2-2; 8 bases map to TRBD1. The V gene's germline CDR1 is LGHNA and CDR2 YSLEER. The CDR3 runs to 15 residues. V shed 4 bases and J 6 bases; nucleotides not matched to a gene: 7.

This clone occurred a few times. The V call is TRBV6-5, the J call TRBJ1-2; TRBD1 is a possible D gene (5 bases). The CDR3 consists of 14 residues. The germline V gene has CDR1 MNHEY and CDR2 SVGAGI. Trimming shortened V by 6 bases and J by 8 bases, and 19 bases separated the two germline ends. The CDR3 loop is CASSRLWGGDGYTF. In DNA, the CDR3 is TGTGCCAGCAGCCGCTTATGGGGGGGAGACGGCTACACCTTC.

This chain links TRBV7-2 with TRBJ2-1; 12 nucleotides match TRBD2. J gave up 4 bases and V 6 bases, and 4 bases lay outside the gene matches. CDR1 and CDR2 (germline): SGHTA, FQGNSA. This CDR3 comprises 15 residues. As DNA, the CDR3 is TGTGCCAGCAGTCTAGCGGGGGGGCAATACAATGAGCAGTTCTTC. Amino acid sequence: CASSLAGGQYNEQFF.

This clone was seen only a few times. The CDR3 protein is CASSPTGIETQYF. Here the CDR3 DNA reads TGTGCCAGCAGCCCGACAGGGATCGAGACCCAGTACTTC. The chain recombines TRBV5-8 with TRBJ2-5; TRBD1 agrees at 7 bases. V was pared by 4 bases and J by 5 bases, with 5 bases of the junction left unmatched. The germline V gene has CDR1 SGHTS and CDR2 YDEGEE. The CDR3 contains 13 residues. Complete variable domain (other parts from reference TRBV5-8 and TRBJ2-5): EAGVTQSPTHLIKTRGQQATLRCSPISGHTSVYWYQQALGLGLQFLLWYDEGEERNRGNFPPRFSGRQFPNYSSELNVNALELEDSALYLCASSPTGIETQYFGPGTRLLVL.

This rearrangement joins TRBV5-6 to TRBJ2-5; 12 positions match TRBD2. V shed 4 bases, J shed 5 bases, and the junction held 6 bases outside the gene matches. The germline CDR1 and CDR2 sequences are SGHDT and YYEEEE. The CDR3 sequence is 15 residues long. CDR3 nucleotides: TGTGCCAGCAGCCCGAGTCTAGCGGGGGGGGAGACCCAGTACTTC. Residues: CASSPSLAGGETQYF.

This clone was observed a single time. V is TRBV5-1 and J is TRBJ2-3, with TRBD2 matching over 8 bases. Germline V CDR1 and CDR2: SGHRS, YFSETQ. The CDR3 sequence is 15 residues long. After removal of 3 bases from V and 6 bases from J, the junction contained 9 bases not matched to a gene. This CDR3 reads CASSSSGTRGDTQYF. The DNA for the CDR3 is TGCGCCAGCAGCTCCTCCGGGACTAGAGGTGATACGCAGTATTTT.

The CDR3 coding sequence is TGTGCCAGCTCTCAGGGTTGGAGTCAGCCCCAGCATTTT. Its translation: CASSQGWSQPQHF. The gene calls are TRBV2 and TRBJ1-5; the D gene is possibly TRBD1 (5 bases). CDR3 length equals 13 residues. CDR1 and CDR2 from the germline V gene are SNHLY and FYNNEI. V lost 8 bases and J lost 6, with 14 bases in between. The variable domain in full, with the rest retrieved from reference TRBV2 and TRBJ1-5, is EPEVTQTPSHQVTQMGQEVILRCVPISNHLYFYWYRQILGQKVEFLVSFYNNEISEKSEIFDDQFSVERPDGSNFTLKIRSTKLEDSAMYFCASSQGWSQPQHFGDGTRLSIL.

This clone came up a few times. The chain carries TRBV2 and TRBJ2-7; 8 nucleotides align to TRBD1. The J segment lost 6 bases and the V segment lost 10 bases, leaving 11 bases of the junction unmatched. Looked up from germline, CDR1 is SNHLY and CDR2 is FYNNEI. The CDR3 loop spans 13 amino acids. The DNA for the CDR3 is TGTGCCACCAAATGGACAGGGTTAAGCGAGCAGTACTTC. Amino acid sequence: CATKWTGLSEQYF.

This clone was detected a few times. This chain joins TRBV29-1 and TRBJ2-1, with D possibly being TRBD1 (5 bases). Trimming took off 2 bases at V and 4 bases at J, with 18 bases between the two ends. This CDR3 has 16 amino acids. Germline V CDR1 and CDR2: SQVTM, ANQGSEA. Here the CDR3 DNA reads TGCAGCGTTGAAAGTCTGGGCAGGGAAACTTACAATGAGCAGTTCTTC. Residues: CSVESLGRETYNEQFF.

This clone has more than one count but fewer than ten. The chain employs TRBV19 and TRBJ1-1; no firm D call. Germline loops: CDR1 LNHDA, CDR2 SQIVND (reference sequence). Between the trimmed V and J ends, which lost 8 bases and 3 bases, there was a span of 10 bases. The CDR3 runs to 12 residues. The DNA of the CDR3 is TGTGCCAGTTCCGGGAGGGACACTGAAGCTTTCTTT. Translation gives CASSGRDTEAFF.